These 13 T cell receptor beta chains came from one sample sequenced in a study of CD8+CD57+ T cells in acquired aplastic anemia. Profiles of TCR beta VDJ and CDR3 were generated from a genomic DNA template. TCRdb re-analysed the reads in MiXCR, keeping a single row per CDR3 protein. The repertoire holds 150,000 to 200,000 distinct CDR3 sequences, with around 45% as singletons. Sequenced input: sorted CD4+, CD8+, or CD8+CD57+ T cells (not recorded which) from PBMCs. These receptors all come from a human donor in good health.

The chain joins TRBV29-1 to TRBJ1-2, with D maybe TRBD1 (6 bases). Germline lookup yields CDR1 SQVTM and CDR2 ANQGSEA. Trimming stripped 4 bases from V and 6 bases from J, with 15 bases between. The CDR3 length is 13 residues. The CDR3 here is CSVGYVQGNGYTF. The CDR3 nucleotides are TGCAGCGTTGGCTATGTGCAGGGGAATGGCTACACCTTC.

The V gene is TRBV20-1, the J gene TRBJ2-3; tentative D call: TRBD2 (6 bases). The V end was cut by 5 bases, the J end by 2 bases, with 17 bases between. The CDR3 length is 15 residues. From germline, CDR1 is DFQATT and CDR2 SNEGSKA (reference sequence). CDR3 bases: TGCAGTGCTCCTATGAGGGAGGTACACACAGATACGCAGTATTTT. It specifies CSAPMREVHTDTQYF.

This chain joins TRBV10-3 and TRBJ1-4; D gene unclear. V was shortened by 3 bases and J by 4 bases, with 9 bases between the two germline ends. CDR3 size: 14 residues. Germline V gene lookup returns CDR1 ENHRY and CDR2 SYGVKD. CDR3 DNA sequence: TGTGCCATCAGTGAAAGGGCGGGTAATGAAAAACTGTTTTTT. It codes for CAISERAGNEKLFF.

This clonotype was found many times. V usage is TRBV20-1 and J usage is TRBJ1-1; weak D call: TRBD1 (5 bases). Germline CDR1 and CDR2: DFQATT and SNEGSKA (reference sequence). CDR3 length: 14 amino acids. V was shortened by 6 bases and J by 7 bases, with 21 bases between the two germline ends. The chain's CDR3 is CSAPVTVQGLEAFF. The CDR3 DNA sequence: TGCAGTGCGCCCGTAACAGTTCAGGGCCTTGAAGCTTTCTTT.

There are many counts of this clonotype. The CDR3 DNA follows: TGTGCCAGCAGCTTACGGGGGGCGGAGACCCAGTACTTC. It encodes CASSLRGAETQYF. This chain links TRBV7-7 with TRBJ2-5; D is perhaps TRBD2 (7 bases). Looked up from germline, CDR1 is SSHAT and CDR2 is FNYEAQ (reference sequence). V lost 2 bases, J lost 5 bases, and 9 bases lay in between. The CDR3 has 13 residues.

This clonotype was seen a handful of times. The J gene is TRBJ1-5, the V gene TRBV6-1; D is unclear. In germline, CDR1 is MNHNS, CDR2 SASEGT. CDR3 length: 13 residues. Trimming took off 10 bases at V and 0 bases at J, with 10 bases between the two ends. The CDR3 DNA sequence: TGTGCCACCATGAGCCGTAGCAATCAGCCCCAGCATTTT. Encoded protein: CATMSRSNQPQHF.

There are many counts of this clonotype. The chain uses TRBV7-2 and TRBJ2-5; D not resolved. V was pared by 5 bases and J by 2 bases, with 6 bases between. The CDR3 contains 12 residues. In germline, CDR1 is SGHTA, CDR2 FQGNSA. The CDR3 sequence: CASSLTQETQYF. CDR3 DNA: TGTGCCAGCAGCCTGACTCAAGAGACCCAGTACTTC.

This chain connects TRBV10-3 to TRBJ1-5, with D perhaps matching TRBD1 (5 bases). The ends were cut back, 1 base at V and 2 bases at J, with 6 bases in the middle. This CDR3 has 14 amino acids. CDR1 and CDR2 (germline): ENHRY, SYGVKD. The CDR3 region has the DNA TGTGCCATCAGTGAGTTAGGGGGCAATCAGCCCCAGCATTTT. Translation gives CAISELGGNQPQHF.

This clonotype was observed a handful of times. This rearrangement joins TRBV15 to TRBJ1-2, with D unclear. Deletions cut 1 base from V and 0 bases from J, with 3 bases between. Germline CDR1 reads LNHNV; CDR2 reads YYDKDF (reference sequence). This CDR3 contains 13 residues. The CDR3 protein is CATSRGANYGYTF. CDR3 coding DNA: TGTGCCACCAGCAGAGGAGCTAACTATGGCTACACCTTC. Full variable domain (outside the CDR3, taken from reference TRBV15 and TRBJ1-2): DAMVIQNPRYQVTQFGKPVTLSCSQTLNHNVMYWYQQKSSQAPKLLFHYYDKDFNNEADTPDNFQSRRPNTSFCFLDIRSPGLGDTAMYLCATSRGANYGYTFGSGTRLTVV.

Points on this clonotype: An end of the junction does not agree with germline; a read error may underlie this. The chain couples TRBV10-2 to TRBJ2-5; D gene unclear. The CDR3 has 11 residues. In germline, CDR1 is WSHSY, CDR2 SAAADI. The CDR3 nucleotides read TGCACCAGCAGTGTATCAGAGACCCAGTACTTC. It yields the protein CTSSVSETQYF.

V gene TRBV29-1 combines with J gene TRBJ1-1, with a possible D match to TRBD1 (5 bases). There are 13 residues in the CDR3. CDR1 and CDR2 (germline): SQVTM, ANQGSEA. Trimming removed 8 bases from V and 6 bases from J, with 19 bases in between. In DNA, the CDR3 is TGCAGCATATTTGGGCAGAGAGGGGCTGAAGCTTTCTTT. Encoded protein: CSIFGQRGAEAFF. Variable domain in full (rest from reference TRBV29-1 and TRBJ1-1): SAVISQKPSRDICQRGTSLTIQCQVDSQVTMMFWYRQQPGQSLTLIATANQGSEATYESGFVIDKFPISRPNLTFSTLTVSNMSPEDSSIYLCSIFGQRGAEAFFGQGTRLTVV.

This clonotype was recorded at least ten times. The chain has TRBV7-2 and TRBJ2-1, with D perhaps matching TRBD1 (6 bases). Germline lookup yields CDR1 SGHTA and CDR2 FQGNSA. The CDR3 sequence is 14 residues long. Trimming took 5 bases from V and 1 from J, leaving 9 bases between them. CDR3 amino acids: CASSPGVSYNEQFF. The CDR3 DNA sequence: TGTGCCAGCAGCCCAGGGGTATCCTACAATGAGCAGTTCTTC. The full variable domain, in which reference TRBV7-2 and TRBJ2-1 provide the parts outside the CDR3, is GAGVSQSPSNKVTEKGKDVELRCDPISGHTALYWYRQSLGQGLEFLIYFQGNSAPDKSGLPSDRFSAERTGGSVSTLTIQRTQQEDSAVYLCASSPGVSYNEQFFGPGTRLTVL.

The table lists this clonotype with many counts. The chain combines TRBV6-5 with TRBJ1-5, with D hard to call. The CDR3 runs to 13 residues. The germline gives CDR1 MNHEY, CDR2 SVGAGI. V was shortened by 2 bases and J by 2 bases, with 4 bases between the two germline ends. CDR3 sequence (DNA): TGTGCCAGCAGTTACAGGGGCAATCAGCCCCAGCATTTT. Residues: CASSYRGNQPQHF.